A single T cell receptor beta chain is shown here with its context. This entry belongs to a study of blood T cell repertoires in COVID-19. Study overall: Acute and convalescent COVID-19 specimens originated in the United States, Italy and Spain. The analysed material was cDNA or gDNA that came from T cells, B-cell-depleted T cells, or PBMCs.

V was pared by 6 bases and J by 6 bases, with 6 bases of the junction left unmatched. This CDR3 has 13 amino acids. Study processing details: Estimation of nucleated cell counts was performed using reference gene primer amplification. Generated by immunoSEQ multiplex PCR, the TCRdb table keeps only in-frame clones and is missing some. The D gene and trimming were derived from the DNA, and the V and J assignments and clone size from that table. The top ten clones hold around 4% of a sample with approximately 54,000 clones, approximately 90% of them seen once. What was sequenced was peripheral blood. This receptor was identified in a man aged 45 to 65 with acute or convalescent COVID-19. This chain uses TRBV12-3 or TRBV12-4 with TRBJ1-2; 8 positions match TRBD1. CDR3 in amino acids: CASRTYRGDGYTF. The CDR3 DNA sequence: TGTGCCAGCAGGACATACAGGGGGGATGGCTACACCTTC.